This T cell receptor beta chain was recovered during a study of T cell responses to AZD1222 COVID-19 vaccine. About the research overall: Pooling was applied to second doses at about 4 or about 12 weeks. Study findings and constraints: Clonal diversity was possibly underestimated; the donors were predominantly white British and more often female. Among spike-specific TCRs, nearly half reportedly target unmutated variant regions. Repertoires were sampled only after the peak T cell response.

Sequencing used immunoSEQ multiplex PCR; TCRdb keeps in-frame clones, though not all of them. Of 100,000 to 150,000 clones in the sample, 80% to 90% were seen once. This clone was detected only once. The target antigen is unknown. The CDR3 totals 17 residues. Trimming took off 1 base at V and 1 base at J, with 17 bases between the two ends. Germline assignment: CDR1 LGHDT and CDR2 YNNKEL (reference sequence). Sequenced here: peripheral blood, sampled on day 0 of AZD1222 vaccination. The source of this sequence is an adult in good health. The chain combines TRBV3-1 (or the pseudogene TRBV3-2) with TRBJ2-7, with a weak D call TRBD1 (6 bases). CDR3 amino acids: CASSQVRRQGLSYEQYF. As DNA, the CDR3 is TGTGCCAGCAGCCAAGTTCGTCGGCAGGGGCTTTCCTACGAGCAGTACTTC.